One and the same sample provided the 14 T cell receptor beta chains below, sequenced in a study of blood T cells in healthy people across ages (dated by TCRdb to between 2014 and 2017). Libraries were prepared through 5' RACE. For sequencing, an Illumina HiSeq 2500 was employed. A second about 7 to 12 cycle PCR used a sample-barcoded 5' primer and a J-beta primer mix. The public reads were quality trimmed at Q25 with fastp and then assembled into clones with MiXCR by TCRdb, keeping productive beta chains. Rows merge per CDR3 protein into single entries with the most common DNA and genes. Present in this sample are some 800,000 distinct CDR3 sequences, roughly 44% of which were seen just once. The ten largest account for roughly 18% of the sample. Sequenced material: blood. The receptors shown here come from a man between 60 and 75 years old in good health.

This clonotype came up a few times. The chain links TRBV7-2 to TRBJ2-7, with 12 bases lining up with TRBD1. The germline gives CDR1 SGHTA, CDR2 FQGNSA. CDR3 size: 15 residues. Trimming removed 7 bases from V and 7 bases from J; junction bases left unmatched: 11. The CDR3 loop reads CASKQPGQGAGEQYF. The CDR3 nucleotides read TGTGCCAGCAAACAACCGGGACAGGGGGCGGGTGAGCAGTACTTC.

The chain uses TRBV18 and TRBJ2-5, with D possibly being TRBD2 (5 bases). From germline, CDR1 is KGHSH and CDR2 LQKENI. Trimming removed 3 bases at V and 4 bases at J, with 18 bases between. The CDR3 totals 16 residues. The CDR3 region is CASSPSTMWAGETQYF. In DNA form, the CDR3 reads TGTGCCAGCTCACCTTCGACTATGTGGGCGGGAGAGACCCAGTACTTC.

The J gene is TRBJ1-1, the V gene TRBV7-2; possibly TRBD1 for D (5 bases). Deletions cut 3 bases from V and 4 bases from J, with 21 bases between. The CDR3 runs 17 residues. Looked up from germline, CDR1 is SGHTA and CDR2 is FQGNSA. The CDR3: CASSFTEAGRGGTEAFF. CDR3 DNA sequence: TGTGCCAGCAGCTTCACCGAGGCAGGGAGGGGCGGCACTGAAGCTTTCTTT.

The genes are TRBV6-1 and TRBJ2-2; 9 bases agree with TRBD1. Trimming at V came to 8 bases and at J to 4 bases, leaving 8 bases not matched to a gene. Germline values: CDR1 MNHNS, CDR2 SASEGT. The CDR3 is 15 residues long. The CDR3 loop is CASAETGGFTGELFF. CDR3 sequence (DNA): TGTGCCAGCGCCGAGACAGGGGGGTTCACCGGGGAGCTGTTTTTT.

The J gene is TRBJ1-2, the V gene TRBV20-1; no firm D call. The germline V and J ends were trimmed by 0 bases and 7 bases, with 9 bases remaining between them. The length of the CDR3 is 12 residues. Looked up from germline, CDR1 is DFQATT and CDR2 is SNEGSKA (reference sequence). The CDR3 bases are TGCAGTGCTAGAGATCGGAGAGGTGGCTACACCTTC. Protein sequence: CSARDRRGGYTF.

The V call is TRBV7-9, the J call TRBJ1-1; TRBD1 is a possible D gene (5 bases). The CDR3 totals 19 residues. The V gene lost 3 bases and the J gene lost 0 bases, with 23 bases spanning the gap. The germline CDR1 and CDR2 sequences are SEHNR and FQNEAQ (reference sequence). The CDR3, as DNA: TGTGCCAGCAGCTTGTCTACTGTAGGCAGGGCGCCCCTGAACACTGAAGCTTTCTTT. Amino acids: CASSLSTVGRAPLNTEAFF.

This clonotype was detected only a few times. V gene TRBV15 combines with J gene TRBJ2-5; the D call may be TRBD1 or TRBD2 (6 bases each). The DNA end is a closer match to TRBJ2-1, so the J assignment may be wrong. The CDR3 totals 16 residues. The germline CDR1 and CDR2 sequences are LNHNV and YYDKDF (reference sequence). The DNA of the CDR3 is TGTGCCACCAGCAGGTTCAGGGGAGGTTGGTCAGAGACCCAGTTCTTC. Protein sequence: CATSRFRGGWSETQFF.

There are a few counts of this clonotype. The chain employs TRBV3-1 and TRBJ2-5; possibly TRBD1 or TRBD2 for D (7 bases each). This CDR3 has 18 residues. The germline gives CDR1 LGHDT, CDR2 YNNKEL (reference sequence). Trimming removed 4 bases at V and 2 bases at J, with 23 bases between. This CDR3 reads CASSRRGRGPYSQETQYF. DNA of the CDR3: TGTGCCAGCAGCCGAAGGGGGAGGGGGCCCTATTCTCAAGAGACCCAGTACTTC.

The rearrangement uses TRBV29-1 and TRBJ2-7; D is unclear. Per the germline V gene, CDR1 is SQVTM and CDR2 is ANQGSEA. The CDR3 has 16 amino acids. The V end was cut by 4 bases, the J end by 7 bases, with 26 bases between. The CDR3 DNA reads TGCAGCGTTGTCCCAAGACTCCAGGACGGCTACAATGAGCAGTACTTC. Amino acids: CSVVPRLQDGYNEQYF.

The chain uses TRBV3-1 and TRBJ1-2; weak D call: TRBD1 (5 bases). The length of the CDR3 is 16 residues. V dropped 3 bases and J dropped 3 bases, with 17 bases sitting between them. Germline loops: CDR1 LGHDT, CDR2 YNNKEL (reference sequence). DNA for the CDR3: TGTGCCAGCAGCCAGGAAAGGACGGGACCGGACTATGGCTACACCTTC. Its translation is CASSQERTGPDYGYTF.

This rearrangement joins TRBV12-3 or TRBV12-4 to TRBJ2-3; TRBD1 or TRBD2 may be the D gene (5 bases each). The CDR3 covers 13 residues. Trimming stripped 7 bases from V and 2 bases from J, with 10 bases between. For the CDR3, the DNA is TGTGCCAGCACCAAGGGACCCACAGATACGCAGTATTTT. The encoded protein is CASTKGPTDTQYF.

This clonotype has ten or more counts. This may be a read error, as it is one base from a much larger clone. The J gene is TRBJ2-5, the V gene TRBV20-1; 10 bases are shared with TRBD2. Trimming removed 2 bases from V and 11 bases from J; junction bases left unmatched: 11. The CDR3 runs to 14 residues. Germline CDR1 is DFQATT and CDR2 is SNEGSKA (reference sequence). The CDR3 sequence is CSARSSGGSSEQYF. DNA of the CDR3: TGCAGTGCTAGAAGTAGCGGGGGGTCAAGTGAGCAGTACTTC.

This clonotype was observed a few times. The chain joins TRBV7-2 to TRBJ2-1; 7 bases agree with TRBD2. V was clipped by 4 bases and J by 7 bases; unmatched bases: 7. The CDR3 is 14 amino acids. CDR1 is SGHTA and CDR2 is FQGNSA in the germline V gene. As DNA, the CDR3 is TGTGCCAGCAGCTCCCGATGGGGGGGTAATGAGCAGTTCTTC. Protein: CASSSRWGGNEQFF. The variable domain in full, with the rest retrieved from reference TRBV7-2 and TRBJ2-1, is GAGVSQSPSNKVTEKGKDVELRCDPISGHTALYWYRQSLGQGLEFLIYFQGNSAPDKSGLPSDRFSAERTGGSVSTLTIQRTQQEDSAVYLCASSSRWGGNEQFFGPGTRLTVL.

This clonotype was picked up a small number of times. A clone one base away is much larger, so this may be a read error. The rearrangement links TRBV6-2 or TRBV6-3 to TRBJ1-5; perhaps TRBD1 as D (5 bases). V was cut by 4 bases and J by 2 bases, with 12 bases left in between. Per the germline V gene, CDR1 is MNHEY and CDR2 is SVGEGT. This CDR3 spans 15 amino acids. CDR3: CASSSLAGGNQPQHF. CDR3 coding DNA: TGTGCCAGCAGTTCCCTCGCGGGGGGCAATCAGCCCCAGCATTTT.